This TCR beta chain originates from a study of identical twins. Study-level results: Its conclusions, products of cross-sectional statistical analysis, did not come from following the same donors. There is a chance that invariant MAIT and iNKT cells partially muddied zero-insertion analyses.

As concerns this clonotype: Its specificity is not known. One end of the junction does not line up with germline, which may come from a read error.

Through template switching, a universal primer site was introduced, and the cDNA contained unique molecular identifiers. TCRdb reprocessed the 5' RACE reads via MiXCR and lists one record per CDR3 protein. The sample has 1.5 million to 2 million distinct CDR3 sequences; less than 35% are singletons. CDR1 and CDR2 from the germline V gene are SNHLY and FYNNEI. CDR3 length equals 15 residues. Sequenced material: cord blood. V gene TRBV2 combines with J gene TRBJ2-5; 12 nucleotides match TRBD2. The receptor comes from a newborn girl in good health. The chain's CDR3 is CVSSATSGSVKTQYF. The CDR3, as DNA: TGTGTCAGCAGTGCGACTAGCGGGAGCGTTAAGACCCAGTACTTC.